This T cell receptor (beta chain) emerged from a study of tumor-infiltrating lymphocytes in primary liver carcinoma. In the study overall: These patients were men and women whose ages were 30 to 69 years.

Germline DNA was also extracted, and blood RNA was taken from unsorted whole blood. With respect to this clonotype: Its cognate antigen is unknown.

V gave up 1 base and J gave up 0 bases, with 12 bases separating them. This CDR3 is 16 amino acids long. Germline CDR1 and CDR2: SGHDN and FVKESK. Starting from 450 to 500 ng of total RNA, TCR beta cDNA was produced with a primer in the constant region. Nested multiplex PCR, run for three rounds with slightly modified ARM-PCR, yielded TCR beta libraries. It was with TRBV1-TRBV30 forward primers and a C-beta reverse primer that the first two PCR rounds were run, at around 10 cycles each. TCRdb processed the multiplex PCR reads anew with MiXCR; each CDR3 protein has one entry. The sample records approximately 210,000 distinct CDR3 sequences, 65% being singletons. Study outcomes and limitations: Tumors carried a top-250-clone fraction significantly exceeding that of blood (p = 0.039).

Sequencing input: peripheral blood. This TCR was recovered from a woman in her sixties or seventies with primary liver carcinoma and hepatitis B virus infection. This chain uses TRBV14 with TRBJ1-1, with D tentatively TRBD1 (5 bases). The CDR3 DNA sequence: TGTGCCAGCAGCCAAGTAACAGGAACAATGAACACTGAAGCTTTCTTT. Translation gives CASSQVTGTMNTEAFF. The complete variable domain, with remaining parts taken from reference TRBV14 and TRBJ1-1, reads EAGVTQFPSHSVIEKGQTVTLRCDPISGHDNLYWYRRVMGKEIKFLLHFVKESKQDESGMPNNRFLAERTGGTYSTLKVQPAELEDSGVYFCASSQVTGTMNTEAFFGQGTRLTVV.